Presented here are 32 T cell receptor beta chains from one specimen sequenced in a study of blood T cell repertoires in COVID-19. The assay was immunoSEQ multiplex PCR, and TCRdb's table has in-frame clones only and misses some. The sample includes approximately 110,000 clones, 85% seen only once; the top ten take over 2%. Material: peripheral blood. These receptors came from a human donor in a cohort sampled during active COVID-19.

The V and J genes are TRBV9 and TRBJ2-2; D call uncertain. V lost 0 bases and J lost 6, with 15 bases in between. Germline V gene lookup returns CDR1 SGDLS and CDR2 YYNGEE. The CDR3 contains 16 residues. Here the CDR3 DNA reads TGTGCCAGCAGCGTAGCAGCTTCTATAGCAGCCGGGGAGCTGTTTTTT. This sequence encodes CASSVAASIAAGELFF. The full variable domain, rest sourced from reference TRBV9 and TRBJ2-2, is DSGVTQTPKHLITATGQRVTLRCSPRSGDLSVYWYQQSLDQGLQFLIQYYNGEERAKGNILERFSAQQFPDLHSELNLSSLELGDSALYFCASSVAASIAAGELFFGEGSRLTVL.

V is TRBV7-9 and J is TRBJ2-1; possibly TRBD1 for D (5 bases). The CDR3 sequence is 16 residues long. The ends were cut back, 3 bases at V and 1 base at J, with 13 bases in the middle. Per the germline V gene, CDR1 is SEHNR and CDR2 is FQNEAQ (reference sequence). This CDR3 is CASSFMQGFSYNEQFF. DNA of the CDR3: TGTGCCAGCAGCTTCATGCAGGGATTTTCCTACAATGAGCAGTTCTTC.

This clone was detected only once. The V gene is TRBV5-1, the J gene TRBJ1-1; 7 bases are shared with TRBD1. Germline assignment: CDR1 SGHRS and CDR2 YFSETQ. The length of the CDR3 is 15 residues. V shed 4 bases, J shed 1 base, and the junction held 7 bases outside the gene matches. CDR3 DNA sequence: TGCGCCAGCAGCGGACAATCAGGGGGGAACACTGAAGCTTTCTTT. Protein product: CASSGQSGGNTEAFF.

V and J are TRBV7-9 and TRBJ1-1; D gene ambiguous. The CDR3 is 11 residues long. Germline V gives CDR1 SEHNR, CDR2 FQNEAQ (reference sequence). The V end lost 4 bases, the J end lost 8 bases, and 8 bases lay between the germline ends. As DNA, the CDR3 is TGTGCCAGCAGCTCAGGCCTCGAAGCTTTCTTT. It codes for CASSSGLEAFF. The complete variable domain, with remaining parts taken from reference TRBV7-9 and TRBJ1-1, reads DTGVSQNPRHKITKRGQNVTFRCDPISEHNRLYWYRQTLGQGPEFLTYFQNEAQLEKSRLLSDRFSAERPKGSFSTLEIQRTEQGDSAMYLCASSSGLEAFFGQGTRLTVV.

The rearrangement uses TRBV9 and TRBJ2-1; 12 bases map to TRBD2. Germline V gene sequence: CDR1 SGDLS, CDR2 YYNGEE. This CDR3 region has 16 residues. With 2 bases clipped from V and 8 bases from J, the junction kept 8 bases outside the gene matches. Here the CDR3 DNA reads TGTGCCAGCAGCGTGGGCCAAGGGACTAGCGGGTATGAGCAGTTCTTC. Residues: CASSVGQGTSGYEQFF.

The chain couples TRBV18 to TRBJ1-1, with D maybe TRBD1 (5 bases). Deletions cut 2 bases from V and 1 base from J, with 11 bases between. This CDR3 is 15 amino acids long. Germline V gene lookup returns CDR1 KGHSH and CDR2 LQKENI. CDR3 DNA sequence: TGTGCCAGCTCACCAGGAATCCAGGGGAACACTGAAGCTTTCTTT. Encoded protein: CASSPGIQGNTEAFF.

Here the CDR3 reads CASSQTMTGLSYEQYF. DNA of the CDR3: TGTGCCAGCAGCCAGACTATGACAGGGCTCTCCTACGAGCAGTACTTC. This chain uses TRBV4-2 with TRBJ2-7, with 7 bases fitting TRBD1. The CDR3 is made up of 16 amino acids. The junction had 8 bases not matched to a gene; V was cut back by 3 bases and J by 0 bases. Germline CDR1 reads LGHNA; CDR2 reads YNFKEQ.

The V gene is TRBV18, the J gene TRBJ2-3, with 12 bases matching TRBD2. CDR1 is KGHSH, CDR2 LQKENI, per germline. This CDR3 has 15 residues. J lost 4 bases, V lost 3 bases, and 2 bases had no gene match. The CDR3 coding sequence is TGTGCCAGCTCACCGGCTAGCGGGAGGGCAGATACGCAGTATTTT. It yields the protein CASSPASGRADTQYF.

The chain employs TRBV6-5 and TRBJ1-4, with TRBD1 identical over 9 bases. Germline CDR1 reads MNHEY; CDR2 reads SVGAGI. Trimming took 8 bases from V and 3 from J; bases not matched to a gene: 7. The CDR3 consists of 15 residues. CDR3 coding DNA: TGTGCCAGCCGAACAGGGGGCAGGGCTAATGAAAAACTGTTTTTT. Translation gives CASRTGGRANEKLFF.

J is TRBJ1-3 and V is TRBV5-5; 7 bases line up with TRBD1. J lost 7 bases, V lost 7 bases, and 14 bases had no gene match. The CDR3 has 15 amino acids. Germline lookup yields CDR1 SGHKS and CDR2 YYEKEE (reference sequence). CDR3 nucleotide sequence: TGTGCCAGCCACACATCCGGGACAGAGAGGAACACCATATATTTT. Its translation is CASHTSGTERNTIYF.

CDR3 in DNA: TGTGCCAGCAGCGTAGAGTGGGCGGGGGCCGGGGAGCTGTTTTTT. Residues: CASSVEWAGAGELFF. The chain uses TRBV9 and TRBJ2-2, with 7 bases that match TRBD2. In germline, CDR1 is SGDLS, CDR2 YYNGEE. V trimming: 0 bases; J trimming: 6 bases; junction bases outside the gene matches: 5. This CDR3 spans 15 amino acids.

The V and J genes are TRBV29-1 and TRBJ2-5; D is perhaps TRBD2 (6 bases). Between the trimmed V and J ends, which lost 8 bases and 5 bases, there was a span of 9 bases. CDR3 length equals 10 residues. Germline CDR1 and CDR2: SQVTM and ANQGSEA. The CDR3: CSCAGETQYF. The CDR3 DNA reads as TGCAGCTGCGCGGGGGAGACCCAGTACTTC.

The DNA of the CDR3 is TGTGCCAGCGGACACACCGGGACTATGTACAATGAGCAGTTCTTC. It translates to CASGHTGTMYNEQFF. This chain joins TRBV3-1 (or the pseudogene TRBV3-2) and TRBJ2-1; 7 bases match TRBD2. Germline lookup yields CDR1 LGHDT and CDR2 YNNKEL (reference sequence). After removal of 8 bases from V and 4 bases from J, the junction contained 11 bases not matched to a gene. CDR3 size: 15 residues.

This chain joins TRBV10-3 and TRBJ1-6; weak D call: TRBD1 (6 bases). Germline values: CDR1 ENHRY, CDR2 SYGVKD. This CDR3 region has 14 residues. Trimming pared 3 bases from V and 10 bases from J, leaving 13 bases between. CDR3 DNA sequence: TGTGCCATCAGTGAAACAGGGATATACTCACCCCTCCACTTT. Its protein is CAISETGIYSPLHF.

CDR3 sequence: CASRAGPEGPQHF. The DNA of the CDR3 is TGCGCCAGCAGAGCGGGCCCCGAAGGGCCCCAGCATTTT. The chain uses TRBV5-1 and TRBJ1-5; D remains ambiguous. Germline V CDR1 and CDR2: SGHRS, YFSETQ. V lost 5 bases and J lost 9, with 15 bases in between. There are 13 residues in the CDR3.

The chain links TRBV3-1 (or the pseudogene TRBV3-2) to TRBJ1-2, with D possibly being TRBD1 (5 bases). Germline values: CDR1 LGHDT, CDR2 YNNKEL (reference sequence). There are 13 residues in the CDR3. Trimming stripped 4 bases from V and 5 bases from J, with 11 bases between. The CDR3 loop reads CASSPPSGYGYTF. The CDR3 DNA reads TGTGCCAGCAGCCCACCTTCAGGGTATGGCTACACCTTC.

CDR3 protein: CASSFGQGTNTGELFF. CDR3 bases: TGTGCCAGCAGCTTCGGACAGGGGACGAACACCGGGGAGCTGTTTTTT. This chain connects TRBV7-2 to TRBJ2-2; 9 nucleotides line up with TRBD1. The CDR3 has 16 residues. V trimming: 3 bases; J trimming: 0 bases; junction bases outside the gene matches: 2. Germline CDR1 reads SGHTA; CDR2 reads FQGNSA.

With regard to this clone: A junction end diverges from the germline sequence, so it may reflect a read error. This sequence joins TRBV6-7 and TRBJ1-5; no firm D call. TRBV6-7 is an ORF for which the function is uncertain. This CDR3 contains 9 residues. The CDR3 loop is CASSDSLHF. In DNA, the CDR3 is TGTGCCAGCAGTGACTCCTTGCATTTT.

This clone is categorized as medium-sized. This same CDR3 is encoded by further DNA sequences in the sample. V usage is TRBV4-1 and J usage is TRBJ1-1; no firm D call. The CDR3 is made up of 15 amino acids. The V end was cut by 1 base, the J end by 1 base, with 10 bases between. Germline V gene sequence: CDR1 MGHRA, CDR2 YSYEKL. The CDR3 DNA reads TGCGCCAGCAGCCAAGTCGGAGGGCCGAACACTGAAGCTTTCTTT. Amino acids: CASSQVGGPNTEAFF.

The rearrangement joins TRBV28 to TRBJ1-5; no definite D call. The CDR3 is made up of 16 amino acids. V was cut by 3 bases and J by 1 base, with 13 bases left in between. CDR1 is MDHEN, CDR2 SYDVKM, per germline. CDR3 sequence (DNA): TGTGCCAGCAGTTTGAGAGGGCCTGGGAGCAATCAGCCCCAGCATTTT. This encodes CASSLRGPGSNQPQHF.

The chain couples TRBV5-1 to TRBJ2-7, with 8 nucleotides matching TRBD1. This CDR3 is 16 amino acids long. V shed 4 bases, J shed 0 bases, and the junction held 9 bases outside the gene matches. Germline lookup yields CDR1 SGHRS and CDR2 YFSETQ. CDR3 region: CASSPGRDRSSYEQYF. For the CDR3, the DNA is TGCGCCAGCAGCCCGGGCCGGGACAGGAGCTCCTACGAGCAGTACTTC.

This sequence joins TRBV30 and TRBJ2-3; a possible D gene is TRBD2 (7 bases). Trimming took 3 bases from V and 0 from J, leaving 25 bases between them. The length of the CDR3 is 19 residues. Germline V gene lookup returns CDR1 GTSNPN and CDR2 SVGIG (reference sequence). CDR3 in DNA: TGTGCCTGGAGCAGTGACGGGGGGCTACTAGGACCTAGCACAGATACGCAGTATTTT. Encoded protein: CAWSSDGGLLGPSTDTQYF.

The chain combines TRBV10-3 with TRBJ1-3; D is uncertain. The V end lost 11 bases, the J end lost 4 bases, and 6 bases lay between the germline ends. The CDR3 totals 10 residues. Germline assignment: CDR1 ENHRY and CDR2 SYGVKD. The CDR3 loop is CASQGNTIYF. The DNA of the CDR3 is TGTGCCTCACAGGGAAACACCATATATTTT.

V usage is TRBV30 and J usage is TRBJ1-1; D gene ambiguous. This CDR3 region has 15 residues. With 0 bases removed from V and 1 base from J, the gap between germline ends came to 12 bases. Germline CDR1 and CDR2: GTSNPN and SVGIG (reference sequence). The CDR3 DNA reads as TGTGCCTGGAGTGTACGAGCACGTCCGAACACTGAAGCTTTCTTT. Protein product: CAWSVRARPNTEAFF.

This chain connects TRBV5-1 to TRBJ1-1, with TRBD1 as a possible D gene (5 bases). CDR1 is SGHRS and CDR2 is YFSETQ in the germline V gene. The V gene lost 6 bases and the J gene lost 1 base, with 16 bases spanning the gap. The CDR3 extends over 15 amino acids. CDR3 nucleotides: TGCGCCAGCACGCGGGGGGATGTTGGGAACACTGAAGCTTTCTTT. It is translated as CASTRGDVGNTEAFF.

The chain combines TRBV7-9 with TRBJ1-1, with 10 nucleotides matching TRBD1. Germline loops: CDR1 SEHNR, CDR2 FQNEAQ (reference sequence). V gave up 3 bases and J gave up 3 bases; unmatched junction bases: 10. The CDR3 runs to 17 residues. In DNA, the CDR3 is TGTGCCAGCAGCTTGTCGGACAGGGGGTCGGGGTACACTGAAGCTTTCTTT. This codes for CASSLSDRGSGYTEAFF.

The chain uses TRBV3-1 (or the pseudogene TRBV3-2) and TRBJ2-7; the match to TRBD2 covers 11 bases. The CDR3 loop spans 16 amino acids. V trimming: 1 base; J trimming: 9 bases; junction bases outside the gene matches: 11. Germline CDR1 is LGHDT and CDR2 is YNNKEL (reference sequence). This CDR3 reads CASSQGVTTSGTVQYF. CDR3 coding DNA: TGTGCCAGCAGCCAAGGAGTAACGACTAGCGGGACGGTGCAGTACTTC.

The V call is TRBV7-9, the J call TRBJ2-3; TRBD2 agrees at 10 bases. Per germline, CDR1 SEHNR and CDR2 FQNEAQ (reference sequence). V trimming: 5 bases; J trimming: 2 bases; junction bases outside the gene matches: 7. This CDR3 comprises 16 residues. CDR3 sequence: CASSSGTSVTTDTQYF. The CDR3 DNA reads TGTGCCAGCAGCAGTGGGACTAGCGTAACCACAGATACGCAGTATTTT.

This chain joins TRBV6-5 and TRBJ1-2; TRBD1 might be the D (6 bases). The CDR3 runs 14 residues. V was clipped by 3 bases and J by 4 bases, with 12 bases between them. Germline assignment: CDR1 MNHEY and CDR2 SVGAGI. The CDR3 nucleotides are TGTGCCAGCAGTTATACAGGGACCCCCTATGGCTACACCTTC. Translated: CASSYTGTPYGYTF.

The chain has TRBV5-4 and TRBJ1-2; 7 nucleotides agree with TRBD1. Germline assignment: CDR1 SGHNT and CDR2 YYREEE (reference sequence). V shed 1 base, J shed 5 bases, and the junction held 5 bases outside the gene matches. This CDR3 comprises 14 residues. For the CDR3, the DNA is TGTGCCAGCAGCTTGTCTCAGGGGGGATATGGCTACACCTTC. Protein: CASSLSQGGYGYTF.

The chain recombines TRBV11-2 with TRBJ2-5, with TRBD2 identical over 10 bases. Trimming cost V 3 bases and J 4 bases; bases outside gene matches: 14. Germline V gene lookup returns CDR1 SGHAT and CDR2 FQNNGV. The CDR3 runs to 18 residues. Here the CDR3 reads CASSFIVGLAGERETQYF. In nucleotides, the CDR3 is TGTGCCAGCAGCTTTATAGTGGGGCTAGCGGGAGAAAGAGAGACCCAGTACTTC.

The rearrangement links TRBV9 to TRBJ1-1; D gene uncertain. Germline V lookup: CDR1 SGDLS, CDR2 YYNGEE. Trimming took 0 bases from V and 1 from J, leaving 7 bases between them. This CDR3 contains 14 residues. The CDR3 nucleotides read TGTGCCAGCAGCGTAGGCCCGGGGAACACTGAAGCTTTCTTT. Translating gives CASSVGPGNTEAFF.